A selection of T cell receptor beta chains follows, all from one sample in a study of shared clonotypes between healthy human individuals. Clones were sequenced by immunoSEQ multiplex PCR, and TCRdb holds only the in-frame ones, with some missing. The sample lists roughly 1,600,000 clones, less than 99% occurring once. Material for sequencing was naive CD4+ T cells sorted from blood. These receptors originate from a man aged 25-45 years in good health. CDR3s include the opening cysteine and the closing phenylalanine or tryptophan. The D gene is left open where the match is weak. Clone size is given for some rows only: seen once, a few or many times, or a class if the clone is expanded.

cdr3_aa,cdr3_nt,v_call,d_call,j_call,clone_size
CASSLNRRVAGPSGELFF,TGTGCCAGCAGCCTCAACAGGCGGGTAGCGGGACCTTCCGGGGAGCTGTTTTTT,TRBV14,TRBD2,TRBJ2-2,-
CAWSVGGGYNEQFF,TGTGCCTGGAGTGTAGGCGGGGGCTACAATGAGCAGTTCTTC,TRBV30,TRBD2,TRBJ2-1,-
CASSQAFHSTDTQYF,TGCGCCAGCAGCCAAGCTTTCCATAGCACAGATACGCAGTATTTT,TRBV4-1,-,TRBJ2-3,once
CASSAQNRDTGELFF,TGTGCCAGCAGCGCTCAAAACAGGGACACCGGGGAGCTGTTTTTT,TRBV9,-,TRBJ2-2,-
CASRWGTGVVYGYTF,TGTGCCAGCAGGTGGGGGACAGGGGTTGTCTATGGCTACACCTTC,TRBV28,TRBD1,TRBJ1-2,-
CASSLMERDYNEQFF,TGTGCCAGCAGCTTAATGGAGCGGGACTACAATGAGCAGTTCTTC,TRBV11-3,TRBD2,TRBJ2-1,-
CASSFPAGGIHNEQFF,TGTGCCAGCAGCTTTCCAGCGGGAGGGATCCACAATGAGCAGTTCTTC,TRBV7-9,TRBD2,TRBJ2-1,-
CASTTVGGGTPTNTEAFF,-,TRBV21-1,-,TRBJ1-1,-
CASSLREFPGAGETQYF,TGTGCCAGCAGTTTAAGAGAATTCCCGGGGGCGGGGGAGACCCAGTACTTC,TRBV27,-,TRBJ2-5,-
CASISLSGANVLTF,TGTGCCAGTATCAGTCTATCTGGGGCCAACGTCCTGACTTTC,TRBV19,-,TRBJ2-6,-
CASSYLVERWNTEAFF,TGTGCCAGCAGTTACTTAGTTGAACGATGGAACACTGAAGCTTTCTTT,TRBV6-6,-,TRBJ1-1,-
CASSPSQGSYHQPQHF,TGTGCCAGCTCACCATCCCAGGGGAGTTACCATCAGCCCCAGCATTTT,TRBV18,-,TRBJ1-5,-
CASSFPAGRQQFF,TGTGCCAGCAGCTTCCCCGCGGGGCGGCAGCAGTTCTTC,TRBV7-9,-,TRBJ2-1,-
CASSPGFREWGEKLFF,TGTGCCAGCTCACCAGGTTTTAGGGAGTGGGGTGAAAAACTGTTTTTT,TRBV18,-,TRBJ1-4,-
CASSKSPHRPNTGELFF,TGTGCCAGCAGCAAAAGCCCCCACAGACCGAACACCGGGGAGCTGTTTTTT,TRBV21-1,-,TRBJ2-2,-
CASSLPSTDTQYF,TGTGCCAGCAGCTTACCTAGTACGGATACGCAGTATTTT,TRBV7-3,-,TRBJ2-3,-
CASSLRRGRGRETQYF,TGTGCCAGCAGCTTAAGGCGCGGCAGGGGGCGGGAGACCCAGTACTTC,TRBV7-9,TRBD1,TRBJ2-5,-
CASSFGVQGRSYEQYF,TGTGCCAGCAGCTTCGGTGTACAGGGACGCTCCTACGAGCAGTACTTC,TRBV11-2,-,TRBJ2-7,-
CSVEESAGGNEQFF,TGCAGCGTTGAAGAATCGGCAGGAGGTAATGAGCAGTTCTTC,TRBV29-1,-,TRBJ2-1,-
CASSRTSGRGVNTDTQYF,TGCGCCAGCAGCCGGACTAGCGGGAGGGGGGTAAACACAGATACGCAGTATTTT,TRBV4-1,TRBD2,TRBJ2-3,-
CASSRGQGINQPQHF,TGTGCCAGCTCACGCGGACAGGGCATTAATCAGCCCCAGCATTTT,TRBV18,TRBD1,TRBJ1-5,-
CSVRERPYEQYF,TGCAGCGTTCGGGAGCGGCCCTACGAGCAGTACTTC,TRBV29-1,-,TRBJ2-7,-
CASSPRGLVNEQFF,TGTGCCAGCTCACCGAGGGGGCTGGTCAATGAGCAGTTCTTC,TRBV18,TRBD1,TRBJ2-1,-
CASHRTEIFETQYF,TGTGCCAGCCATCGGACGGAGATCTTCGAGACCCAGTACTTC,TRBV6-6,-,TRBJ2-5,-
CASSLRALDTGELFF,TGTGCCAGCAGCTTAAGGGCTCTCGACACCGGGGAGCTGTTTTTT,TRBV7-2,-,TRBJ2-2,once
CATSRDSLAGGTSEQFF,TGTGCCACCAGCAGAGATTCCCTAGCGGGAGGGACGTCTGAGCAGTTCTTC,TRBV15,TRBD2,TRBJ2-1,-
CASSFRDFAGELFF,TGTGCCAGCAGTTTCCGGGACTTCGCCGGGGAGCTGTTTTTT,TRBV28,-,TRBJ2-2,-
CASCSTGDEQFF,TGTGCCAGCTGTAGTACAGGAGATGAGCAGTTCTTC,TRBV21-1,-,TRBJ2-1,-
CASSVRDSLQMNTEAFF,TGTGCCAGCAGCGTAAGGGACAGCCTACAAATGAACACTGAAGCTTTCTTT,TRBV9,TRBD1,TRBJ1-1,-
CASSFELPGQGLETQYF,TGTGCCAGCAGCTTCGAGCTACCGGGACAGGGGTTAGAGACCCAGTACTTC,TRBV14,TRBD1,TRBJ2-5,once
CASSLVGPPDTGELFF,TGTGCCAGCAGCTTAGTGGGACCCCCTGACACCGGGGAGCTGTTTTTT,TRBV7-6,-,TRBJ2-2,-
CASSVSGTDTQYF,TGCGCCAGCAGCGTCAGTGGCACAGATACGCAGTATTTT,TRBV5-1,-,TRBJ2-3,-
CASSSPRQGEQFF,TGTGCCAGCAGCTCTCCGAGACAGGGAGAGCAGTTCTTC,TRBV5-5,TRBD1,TRBJ2-1,-
CASSFRLTGSYNEQFF,TGTGCCAGCAGCTTTAGGTTAACAGGGTCCTACAATGAGCAGTTCTTC,TRBV11-2,-,TRBJ2-1,-
CASSLIQDYGYTF,TGTGCCAGCAGTTTAATTCAGGACTATGGCTACACCTTC,TRBV28,-,TRBJ1-2,-
CATSRMGNSYNEQFF,TGTGCCACCAGCCGAATGGGGAACTCCTACAATGAGCAGTTCTTC,TRBV15,-,TRBJ2-1,-
CASSVGDRAGNTIYF,TGTGCCAGCAGCGTAGGTGACAGGGCTGGAAACACCATATATTTT,TRBV9,TRBD1,TRBJ1-3,-
CASSERQIMPGNTIYF,TGTGCCAGCAGTGAACGACAGATAATGCCTGGAAACACCATATATTTT,TRBV6-1,-,TRBJ1-3,-
CASSPGPQETQYF,TGTGCCAGCTCACCTGGACCGCAAGAGACCCAGTACTTC,TRBV18,-,TRBJ2-5,-
CASSWLITGASYNEQFF,TGCGCCAGCAGCTGGTTAATTACGGGAGCTTCCTACAATGAGCAGTTCTTC,TRBV5-1,-,TRBJ2-1,-
CASKEGMLRGEQYF,TGTGCCAGCAAGGAAGGGATGCTGAGGGGCGAGCAGTACTTC,TRBV28,-,TRBJ2-7,-
CASSFPSGSGTGQTLNTEAFF,TGTGCCAGCAGTTTTCCGAGCGGAAGCGGGACAGGGCAAACCTTGAACACTGAAGCTTTCTTT,TRBV28,TRBD1,TRBJ1-1,-
CTSSQGDRVGTNEKLFF,TGCACCAGCAGCCAGGGGGACAGGGTCGGCACTAATGAAAAACTGTTTTTT,TRBV1,-,TRBJ1-4,-
CASSLGDRFNTEAFF,TGTGCCAGCAGTCTGGGGGACAGATTTAACACTGAAGCTTTCTTT,TRBV27,TRBD1,TRBJ1-1,-
CASSLDHRSLGDTEAFF,TGTGCCAGCAGCTTAGATCATCGAAGTCTGGGGGACACTGAAGCTTTCTTT,TRBV7-2,-,TRBJ1-1,-
CAWSVTDTIYF,TGTGCCTGGAGTGTAACGGACACCATATATTTT,TRBV30,-,TRBJ1-3,-
CATSTKREVTDTQYF,TGTGCCACCAGCACTAAGCGGGAGGTCACAGATACGCAGTATTTT,TRBV15,TRBD2,TRBJ2-3,-
CASSRTEKLGTEAFF,TGTGCCAGCTCACGGACAGAGAAACTGGGAACTGAAGCTTTCTTT,TRBV18,-,TRBJ1-1,-
CASSAGGSNQPQHF,TGCGCCAGCAGCGCGGGAGGTAGCAATCAGCCCCAGCATTTT,TRBV5-1,-,TRBJ1-5,-
CASSPLSTSGSINTGELFF,TGTGCCAGCTCACCATTATCGACTAGCGGGAGCATTAACACCGGGGAGCTGTTTTTT,TRBV18,TRBD2,TRBJ2-2,once
CASSEMQANEQFF,TGTGCCAGCAGTGAGATGCAGGCCAATGAGCAGTTCTTC,TRBV2,-,TRBJ2-1,-
CASSPSGGIQPQHF,TGTGCCAGCAGCCCCTCAGGGGGAATACAGCCCCAGCATTTT,TRBV7-3,TRBD1,TRBJ1-5,-
CASSKGSGQPQHF,TGCGCCAGCAGTAAGGGGTCAGGTCAGCCCCAGCATTTT,TRBV5-1,-,TRBJ1-5,-
CASRFNSYEQYF,TGCGCCAGCAGGTTTAACTCCTACGAGCAGTACTTC,TRBV5-1,-,TRBJ2-7,-
CASSRDRNTDTQYF,TGTGCCAGCAGCAGGGACAGAAACACAGATACGCAGTATTTT,TRBV7-9,TRBD1,TRBJ2-3,-
CASSPRNDRYTQYF,TGTGCCAGCAGCCCGAGAAACGACAGATATACGCAGTATTTT,TRBV7-2,-,TRBJ2-3,-
CASSFWGTEAFF,TGTGCCAGCAGTTTCTGGGGGACTGAAGCTTTCTTT,TRBV28,-,TRBJ1-1,once
CASSVGAGETYEQYF,TGTGCCAGCAGCGTAGGAGCGGGAGAGACCTACGAGCAGTACTTC,TRBV9,TRBD2,TRBJ2-7,-
CASSFSGRAWLANEQYF,TGTGCCAGCAGCTTTAGCGGGAGGGCCTGGCTAGCGAACGAGCAGTACTTC,TRBV5-6,TRBD2,TRBJ2-7,-